This section outlines one T cell receptor (beta chain) sequence together with its context. Drawn from each donor were approximately 9.2 milliliters of peripheral blood. These data originate in a study of blood T cells in healthy people across ages. Alongside a J-beta primer mix, a sample-barcoded 5' primer served in a second PCR lasting about 6 to 11 cycles. TCRdb re-called the 5' RACE reads through MiXCR, storing one row per CDR3 protein. The repertoire includes around 690,000 distinct CDR3 sequences, about 54% of them detected once, and roughly 34% sits in the top ten. V shed 8 bases and J 5 bases; nucleotides not matched to a gene: 5. The CDR3 totals 12 residues. CDR1 and CDR2 from the germline V gene are MNHNS and SASEGT.

The sequence came from a man aged 55 to 69 in good health. What was sequenced was blood. The chain carries TRBV6-1 and TRBJ2-5; 7 bases map to TRBD1. This CDR3 reads CASDRVEETQYF. CDR3 DNA sequence: TGTGCCAGCGACAGGGTCGAGGAGACCCAGTACTTC.